The next 28 T cell receptor beta chains were all read from a single sample in a study of type 1 and type 2 diabetes patients. PCR was run on genomic DNA. A primer set of 30 forward and 13 reverse primers amplified the CDR3. From the multiplex PCR reads, TCRdb called clonotypes with MiXCR, one entry per CDR3 protein. The data hold about 290,000 distinct CDR3 sequences, with more than 40% observed a single time. Sequenced material: peripheral blood mononuclear cells (PBMCs). These TCRs come from a young man with type 2 diabetes.

The chain links TRBV12-5 to TRBJ1-2; tentative D call: TRBD1 (6 bases). Germline CDR1 is LGHNT and CDR2 is FRNRAP. The CDR3 is 14 amino acids. DNA of the CDR3: TGTGCCAGCAGTTTGGACAGCTTCAGCTATGGCTACACCTTC. Its protein product is CASSLDSFSYGYTF.

This clonotype has ten or more counts. The gene calls are TRBV2 and TRBJ2-1, with D uncertain. This CDR3 contains 12 residues. The V gene's germline CDR1 is SNHLY and CDR2 FYNNEI. Trimming shortened V by 7 bases and J by 10 bases, and 14 bases separated the two germline ends. The CDR3 DNA sequence: TGTGCCAGCATGTTGTTGGCTGGCGAGCAGTTCTTC. Its translation: CASMLLAGEQFF.

The chain couples TRBV29-1 to TRBJ2-5; TRBD2 matches at 7 bases. This CDR3 has 15 residues. Germline V lookup: CDR1 SQVTM, CDR2 ANQGSEA. V dropped 4 bases and J dropped 3; count of bases not matched to a gene: 11. This CDR3 reads CSVGVVGGIEETQYF. CDR3 nucleotides: TGCAGCGTTGGTGTCGTGGGGGGGATTGAAGAGACCCAGTACTTC.

V is TRBV28 and J is TRBJ2-2; D is unresolved. CDR3 length: 15 residues. Germline V CDR1 and CDR2: MDHEN, SYDVKM. V dropped 3 bases and J dropped 4 bases, with 12 bases sitting between them. The CDR3: CASSFSLGSTGELFF. The CDR3, as DNA: TGTGCCAGCAGTTTCTCCCTTGGTAGCACCGGGGAGCTGTTTTTT.

With respect to this clonotype: This could be a read error, since a much larger clone is one nucleotide away. This chain joins TRBV7-2 and TRBJ1-2; no clear D. Trimming removed 6 bases from V and 5 bases from J, with 22 bases in between. Germline V gives CDR1 SGHTA, CDR2 FQGNSA. This CDR3 is 16 amino acids long. The CDR3 sequence: CTSRPISTDSEYGYTF. CDR3 nucleotides: TGTACCAGCAGACCCATTAGTACAGACTCGGAATATGGCTACACCTTC.

Only one count was recorded for this clonotype. The CDR3 loop is CSEETGETQYF. The CDR3 DNA reads TGCAGTGAGGAGACCGGGGAGACCCAGTACTTC. The chain uses TRBV20-1 and TRBJ2-5; D is unclear. The germline CDR1 and CDR2 sequences are DFQATT and SNEGSKA (reference sequence). The CDR3 runs to 11 residues. Trimming removed 7 bases at V and 5 bases at J, with 11 bases between.

CDR3 loop: CASTTDRGNTEAFF. In nucleotides, the CDR3 is TGTGCCAGCACCACGGACAGGGGGAACACTGAAGCTTTCTTT. The genes are TRBV7-2 and TRBJ1-1; 9 bases align to TRBD1. The J segment lost 1 base and the V segment lost 7 bases, leaving 4 bases of the junction unmatched. Germline values: CDR1 SGHTA, CDR2 FQGNSA. The CDR3 covers 14 residues.

This clonotype was seen a few times. The rearrangement links TRBV5-1 to TRBJ2-4; 7 bases map to TRBD1. The V gene end was trimmed by 0 bases and the J gene end by 6 bases; junction bases not matched to a gene: 0. The CDR3 covers 13 residues. The germline V gene has CDR1 SGHRS and CDR2 YFSETQ. CDR3 amino acids: CASSLDRGNIQYF. In nucleotides, the CDR3 is TGCGCCAGCAGCTTGGACAGGGGAAACATTCAGTACTTC.

V gene TRBV12-3 or TRBV12-4 combines with J gene TRBJ2-1; TRBD2 aligns across 9 bases. This CDR3 comprises 14 residues. J lost 9 bases, V lost 4 bases, and 7 bases had no gene match. CDR3 DNA sequence: TGTGCCAGCAGTTGGGGGACTAGCTCGGGTGAGCAGTTCTTC. Translation: CASSWGTSSGEQFF.

This clonotype was seen more than once but under ten times. The V and J genes are TRBV12-3 or TRBV12-4 and TRBJ2-7; D unresolved. The V and J ends lost 4 bases and 3 bases respectively, with 7 bases between them. CDR3 length equals 12 residues. The DNA of the CDR3 is TGTGCCAGCAGTTGGTACAGCTACGAGCAGTACTTC. It specifies CASSWYSYEQYF.

The rearrangement joins TRBV13 to TRBJ2-5, with 8 bases identical to TRBD2. Germline CDR1 reads PRHDT; CDR2 reads FYEKMQ (reference sequence). The CDR3 consists of 15 residues. V gave up 5 bases and J gave up 4 bases; unmatched junction bases: 9. CDR3 nucleotide sequence: TGTGCCAGCAGCGAACGGCGGGGGGCCGCAGAGACCCAGTACTTC. Amino acid sequence: CASSERRGAAETQYF.

This clonotype has just a few counts. The genes are TRBV6-6 and TRBJ2-3; D ambiguous. V was trimmed by 2 bases and J by 4 bases, leaving 4 bases between them. The CDR3 extends over 12 amino acids. The germline CDR1 and CDR2 sequences are MNHNY and SVGAGI (reference sequence). The CDR3 reads CASSYLADTQYF. The CDR3, as DNA: TGTGCCAGCAGTTACCTAGCAGATACGCAGTATTTT.

This clonotype was seen ten or more times. The genes are TRBV7-8 and TRBJ1-1; D is unclear. CDR1 and CDR2 (germline): SGHVS, FQNEAQ. The V end was cut by 4 bases, the J end by 1 base, with 7 bases between. The CDR3 sequence is 13 residues long. The CDR3 is CASSSDGNTEAFF. DNA for the CDR3: TGTGCCAGCAGCTCCGACGGGAACACTGAAGCTTTCTTT.

This clonotype came up a few times. J is TRBJ2-1 and V is TRBV7-8; TRBD2 matches 8 bases. This CDR3 region has 16 residues. Germline-derived CDR1 and CDR2 are SGHVS and FQNEAQ. The V gene end was trimmed by 4 bases and the J gene end by 8 bases; junction bases not matched to a gene: 13. In DNA, the CDR3 is TGTGCCAGCAGCTCCCACTTGCGGGGGGTCGGGGATGAGCAGTTCTTC. It is translated as CASSSHLRGVGDEQFF.

This clonotype was detected ten times or more. The J gene is TRBJ1-4, the V gene TRBV2; the D gene is possibly TRBD1 (5 bases). The CDR3 consists of 14 residues. The V gene's germline CDR1 is SNHLY and CDR2 FYNNEI. Trimming took off 6 bases at V and 5 bases at J, with 13 bases between the two ends. The CDR3 bases are TGTGCCAGCAGGGCGACAGTCCGGAATGAAAAACTGTTTTTT. Translated: CASRATVRNEKLFF.

The chain is built from TRBV29-1 and TRBJ2-6, with D hard to call. CDR3 length equals 12 residues. Looked up from germline, CDR1 is SQVTM and CDR2 is ANQGSEA. V was shortened by 6 bases and J by 0 bases, with 3 bases between the two germline ends. As DNA, the CDR3 is TGCAGCGTCGGCTCTGGGGCCAACGTCCTGACTTTC. It codes for CSVGSGANVLTF.

The chain combines TRBV7-8 with TRBJ1-2; 7 bases line up with TRBD1. The germline V gene has CDR1 SGHVS and CDR2 FQNEAQ. The CDR3 spans 15 residues. V dropped 7 bases and J dropped 4; count of bases not matched to a gene: 12. The CDR3 loop is CASKAPGTAVYGYTF. The DNA of the CDR3 is TGTGCCAGCAAAGCCCCAGGGACAGCCGTCTATGGCTACACCTTC. The full variable domain, with the rest looked up from reference TRBV7-8 and TRBJ1-2, is GAGVSQSPRYKVAKRGQDVALRCDPISGHVSLFWYQQALGQGPEFLTYFQNEAQLDKSGLPSDRFFAERPEGSVSTLKIQRTQQEDSAVYLCASKAPGTAVYGYTFGSGTRLTVV.

This clonotype was seen just once. The rearrangement links TRBV10-3 to TRBJ1-6; 8 nucleotides match TRBD1. The CDR3 is 13 amino acids. Trimming at V came to 6 bases and at J to 7 bases, leaving 2 bases not matched to a gene. In germline, CDR1 is ENHRY, CDR2 SYGVKD. The CDR3 is CAIRGQGNSPLHF. CDR3 sequence (DNA): TGTGCCATCAGAGGACAGGGCAATTCACCCCTCCACTTT.

This chain connects TRBV30 to TRBJ2-1; TRBD1 might be the D (5 bases). This CDR3 is built from 14 residues. Germline V gene data show CDR1 as GTSNPN and CDR2 as SVGIG (reference sequence). The V end was cut by 5 bases, the J end by 12 bases, with 23 bases between. This CDR3 reads CAWAAQGLPSGQFF. The CDR3 nucleotides are TGTGCCTGGGCTGCCCAGGGTCTCCCATCAGGGCAGTTCTTC.

A note on this clonotype: A much larger clone is a single base away; this may be a read error. This chain connects TRBV15 to TRBJ2-5; weak D call: TRBD1 (7 bases). Germline CDR1 reads LNHNV; CDR2 reads YYDKDF (reference sequence). This CDR3 region has 14 residues. The CDR3 region has the DNA TGTGGCACCAGCAGATCACAGGGGAGGAAGACCCAGTACTTC. It translates to CGTSRSQGRKTQYF.

The V gene is TRBV5-5, the J gene TRBJ1-1; D unclear. Germline CDR1 is SGHKS and CDR2 is YYEKEE (reference sequence). V gave up 1 base and J gave up 1 base, with 8 bases separating them. The CDR3 covers 14 residues. DNA for the CDR3: TGTGCCAGCAGCTTGACGTGGGGGAACACTGAAGCTTTCTTT. Protein: CASSLTWGNTEAFF.

As for this clonotype: A single base separates this from a much larger clone, so it may be a read error. The J gene is TRBJ2-1, the V gene TRBV15, with D unclear. Per germline, CDR1 LNHNV and CDR2 YYDKDF (reference sequence). This CDR3 spans 14 amino acids. The CDR3 DNA follows: TGTGCCATCAGCAGTGGGCGTTCGGCCAATGAGCAGTTCTTC. This translates into CAISSGRSANEQFF. The complete variable domain, with remaining parts taken from reference TRBV15 and TRBJ2-1, reads DAMVIQNPRYQVTQFGKPVTLSCSQTLNHNVMYWYQQKSSQAPKLLFHYYDKDFNNEADTPDNFQSRRPNTSFCFLDIRSPGLGDTAMYLCAISSGRSANEQFFGPGTRLTVL.

This clonotype showed up many times. CDR3 region: CAWSTLPTGSEAFF. The CDR3 nucleotides are TGTGCCTGGAGTACCCTCCCTACAGGGTCTGAAGCTTTCTTT. V gene TRBV30 combines with J gene TRBJ1-1; tentative D call: TRBD1 (6 bases). This CDR3 is built from 14 residues. Trimming pared 2 bases from V and 6 bases from J, leaving 16 bases between. In germline, CDR1 is GTSNPN, CDR2 SVGIG (reference sequence).

V usage is TRBV7-3 and J usage is TRBJ1-1; D might be TRBD1 (6 bases). CDR3 size: 15 residues. Between the trimmed V and J ends, which lost 5 bases and 1 base, there was a span of 14 bases. Germline CDR1 reads SGHTA; CDR2 reads FQGTGA. CDR3 sequence: CASSPRGGENTEAFF. CDR3 coding DNA: TGTGCCAGCAGCCCTCGGGGGGGCGAGAACACTGAAGCTTTCTTT.

The rearrangement uses TRBV7-9 and TRBJ2-3, with a possible D match to TRBD1 (7 bases). V shed 0 bases and J shed 0 bases, with 10 bases lying between them. The CDR3 totals 16 residues. The germline CDR1 and CDR2 sequences are SEHNR and FQNEAQ (reference sequence). Here the CDR3 reads CASSLARDSSTDTQYF. The CDR3 region has the DNA TGTGCCAGCAGCTTAGCGCGGGACAGCAGCACAGATACGCAGTATTTT. Full variable domain (outside the CDR3, taken from reference TRBV7-9 and TRBJ2-3): DTGVSQNPRHKITKRGQNVTFRCDPISEHNRLYWYRQTLGQGPEFLTYFQNEAQLEKSRLLSDRFSAERPKGSFSTLEIQRTEQGDSAMYLCASSLARDSSTDTQYFGPGTRLTVL.

The J gene is TRBJ2-7, the V gene TRBV20-1, with D perhaps matching TRBD1 (5 bases). Germline CDR1 reads DFQATT; CDR2 reads SNEGSKA (reference sequence). Trimming left V 2 bases short and J 7 bases short, with 15 bases between. The CDR3 loop spans 13 amino acids. The CDR3, as DNA: TGCAGTGCTAGACCCCGCTCAGGGTCTGAGCAGTACTTC. Translating gives CSARPRSGSEQYF.

This clonotype was counted at least ten times. The chain has TRBV30 and TRBJ1-2, with TRBD1 matching 7 bases. The CDR3 totals 13 residues. The germline V gene encodes CDR1 GTSNPN and CDR2 SVGIG (reference sequence). Unmatched junction bases numbered 6, after V lost 2 bases and J lost 6 bases. This chain's CDR3 is CAWSKQGSNGYTF. The CDR3 DNA reads TGTGCCTGGAGTAAACAGGGGAGCAATGGCTACACCTTC. The entire variable domain, with the rest obtained from reference TRBV30 and TRBJ1-2, is as follows: SQTIHQWPATLVQPVGSPLSLECTVEGTSNPNLYWYRQAAGRGLQLLFYSVGIGQISSEVPQNLSASRPQDRQFILSSKKLLLSDSGFYLCAWSKQGSNGYTFGSGTRLTVV.

Concerning this clonotype itself: An end of the junction does not agree with germline; a read error may underlie this. The chain has TRBV24-1 and TRBJ1-6; weak D call: TRBD1 (5 bases). The germline V gene encodes CDR1 KGHDR and CDR2 SFDVKD. CDR3 length equals 15 residues. In DNA form, the CDR3 reads TGTGCCATCAGTGAGTCCGGGGGGACTAATTCACCCCTCCACTTT. Encoded protein: CAISESGGTNSPLHF.